This T cell receptor (beta chain) was obtained from a study of shared clonotypes between healthy human individuals. Points from the study as a whole: Clonotypes that were shared across a handful of donors made up roughly 5% of naive CD4 clonotypes.

CD8 cells regarded as naive lacked CD45RO, were positively chosen for CCR7, and omitted terminally differentiated effector memory CD45RA+ cells. Only Caucasian adults living in Nashville, Tennessee made up the donor group. Germline values: CDR1 LNHDA, CDR2 SQIVND (reference sequence). V gave up 0 bases and J gave up 3 bases; unmatched junction bases: 4. The CDR3 length is 15 residues. This clone has just one count. Its antigen is unknown. This table comes from immunoSEQ multiplex PCR, and its TCRdb copy is limited to in-frame clones, with some not included. Of roughly 2,000,000 clones listed, around 95% are singletons.

The sequence came from a man aged 18 to 30 in good health. Some clones in this sample may be carry-over from other donors' samples. The gene calls are TRBV19 and TRBJ1-1; TRBD1 aligns across 7 bases. The sequenced material came from naive CD8+ T cells from PBMCs. CDR3 protein: CASSIDVDRDTEAFF. The DNA for the CDR3 is TGTGCCAGTAGTATAGATGTAGACAGGGACACTGAAGCTTTCTTT.